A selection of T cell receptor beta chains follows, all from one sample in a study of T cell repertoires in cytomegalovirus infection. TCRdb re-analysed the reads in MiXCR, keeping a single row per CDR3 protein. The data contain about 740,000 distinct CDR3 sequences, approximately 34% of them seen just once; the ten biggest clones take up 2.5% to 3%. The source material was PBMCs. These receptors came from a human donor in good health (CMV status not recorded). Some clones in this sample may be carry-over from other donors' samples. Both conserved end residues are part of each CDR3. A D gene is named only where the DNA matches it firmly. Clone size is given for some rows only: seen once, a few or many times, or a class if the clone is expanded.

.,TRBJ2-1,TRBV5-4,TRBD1,TGTGCCAGCAGTTCGACAGGGCAGCAGTTCTTC,CASSSTGQQFF
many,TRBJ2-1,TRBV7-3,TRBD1,TGTGCCAGCAGCTTAAACGCAGGGGGCCGGAATGAGCAGTTCTTC,CASSLNAGGRNEQFF
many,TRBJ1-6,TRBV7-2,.,TGTGCCAGCAGCCTCCGGACGGGCAATTCACCCCTCCACTTT,CASSLRTGNSPLHF
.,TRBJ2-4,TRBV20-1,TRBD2,TGCAGTGCTACACCTTTTAGCGGGATAGCCAAAAACATTCAGTACTTC,CSATPFSGIAKNIQYF
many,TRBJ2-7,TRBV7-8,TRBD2,TGTGCCAGCAGCGTAGCTAGCGGAGTCTCCTACGAGCAGTACTTC,CASSVASGVSYEQYF
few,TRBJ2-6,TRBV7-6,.,TGTGCCAGCAGCCGCTCTACGAGCTCTGGGGCCAACGTCCTGACTTTC,CASSRSTSSGANVLTF
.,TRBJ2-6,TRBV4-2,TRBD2,TGTGCCAGCAGCCAAGAGGGCGGGGGGAGCGGGGATCTATCTGGGGCCAACGTCCTGACTTTC,CASSQEGGGSGDLSGANVLTF
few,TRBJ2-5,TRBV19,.,TGTGCCAGTAGTCCCTCCCGGATAAACCAAGAGACCCAGTACTTC,CASSPSRINQETQYF
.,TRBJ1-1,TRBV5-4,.,TGTGCCAGCACAACGGCTGGGGGTGTTATGAACACTGAAGCTTTCTTT,CASTTAGGVMNTEAFF
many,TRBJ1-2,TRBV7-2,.,TGTGCCAGCAGCTTGACTTTAACCGTCTATGGCTACACCTTC,CASSLTLTVYGYTF
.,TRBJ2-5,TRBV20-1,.,TGCAGTGCTACCCGGGGCCAAGAGACCCAGTACTTC,CSATRGQETQYF
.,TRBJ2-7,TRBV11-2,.,TGTGCCAGCACTACCCACCCCATGGGGGAGCAGTACTTC,CASTTHPMGEQYF
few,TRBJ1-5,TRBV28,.,TGTGCCAGCAGTCGTCGCGGATTGGGCAATCAGCCCCAGCATTTT,CASSRRGLGNQPQHF
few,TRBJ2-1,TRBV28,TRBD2,TGTGCCAGCAGGACAACTAGCGGGAGGGCCGTTTTCAATGAGCAGTTCTTC,CASRTTSGRAVFNEQFF
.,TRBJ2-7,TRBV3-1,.,TGTGCCAGCAGCCAAGGACCTAACGAGCAGTACTTC,CASSQGPNEQYF
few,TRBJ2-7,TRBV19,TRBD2,TGTGCCAGCGCTAGACTAGCGGGACCCTACGAGCAGTACTTC,CASARLAGPYEQYF
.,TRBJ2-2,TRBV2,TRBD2,TGTGCCAGCAGTGAAGGTCTGGGGGGGGGTCCCGGGGAGCTGTTTTTT,CASSEGLGGGPGELFF
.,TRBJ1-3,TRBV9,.,TGTGCCAGCAGCGTGGATTTCGGGGTCTTTGGAAACACCATATATTTT,CASSVDFGVFGNTIYF
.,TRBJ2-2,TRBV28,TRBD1,TGTGCCAGCAGGACCGCTAGAGGGACAGGGAACACCGGGGAGCTGTTTTTT,CASRTARGTGNTGELFF
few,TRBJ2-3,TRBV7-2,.,TGTGCCAGCAGACATACCGCGGCCTTGGGAACAGATACGCAGTATTTT,CASRHTAALGTDTQYF
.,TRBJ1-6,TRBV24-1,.,TGTGCCACCAGTGATACAGGGAATTCACCCCTCCACTTT,CATSDTGNSPLHF
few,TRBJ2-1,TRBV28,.,TGTGCCAGCAGTCCAAGCAGGGACTTCCGATTCTCCTACAATGAGCAGTTCTTC,CASSPSRDFRFSYNEQFF
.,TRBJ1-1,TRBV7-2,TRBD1,TGTGCCAGCAGCAGAGGGGGCGGCACTGAATCCTTCTTT,CASSRGGGTESFF
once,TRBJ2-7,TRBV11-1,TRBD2,TGTGCCAGCAGCTTAGCGGGGACTAGCGGGATCCACGAGCAGTACTTC,CASSLAGTSGIHEQYF
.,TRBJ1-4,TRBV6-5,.,TGTGCCAGCAGTTACTCACCCGGCGTATTAGGTGAAAAACTGTTTTTT,CASSYSPGVLGEKLFF
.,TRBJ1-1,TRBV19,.,TGTGCCAGTAGTATAGCGCCTACTGAAGCTTTCTTT,CASSIAPTEAFF
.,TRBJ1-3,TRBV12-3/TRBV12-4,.,TGTGCCAGCAGCGCAGGGAACTCTGGAAACACCATATATTTT,CASSAGNSGNTIYF
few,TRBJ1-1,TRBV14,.,TGTGCCAGCAGCCGGTCAGGCACGGTCGGGGCGGGGGCTTTCTTT,CASSRSGTVGAGAFF
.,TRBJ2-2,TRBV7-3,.,TGTGCCAGCAGCCCCCCCAGGGTACAAGGGGAGCTGTTTTTT,CASSPPRVQGELFF
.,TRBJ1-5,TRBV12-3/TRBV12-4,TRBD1,TGTGCCAGCACCTCCGGGACAGGGTGGTGGCAGCCCCAGCATTTT,CASTSGTGWWQPQHF
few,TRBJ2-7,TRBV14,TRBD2,TGTGCCAGCAGCCACCCATTAGCGGGGGCGACCTACGAGCAGTACTTC,CASSHPLAGATYEQYF
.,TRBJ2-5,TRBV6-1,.,TGTGCCAGCAGTATCACAGGGAAAGAGACCCAGTACTTC,CASSITGKETQYF
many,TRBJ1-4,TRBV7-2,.,TGTGCCAGCAGCTTAGACGGGAGGGGTGAAAAACTGTTTTTT,CASSLDGRGEKLFF
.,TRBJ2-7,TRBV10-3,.,TGTGCCATCACTAGCGTGGGGGGTAACGAGCAGTACTTC,CAITSVGGNEQYF
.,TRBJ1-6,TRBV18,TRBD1,TGTGCCAGCTCACCGGACAGGTTGAAGGATTCACCCCTCCACTTT,CASSPDRLKDSPLHF
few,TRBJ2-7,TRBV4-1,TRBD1,TGCGCCAGCAGCCAAGATGACCAGGGGGCCGCCTACGAGCAGTACTTC,CASSQDDQGAAYEQYF
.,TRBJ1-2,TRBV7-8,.,TGTGCCAGCAGCTCACAGCGGCCTTATGGCTACACCTTC,CASSSQRPYGYTF
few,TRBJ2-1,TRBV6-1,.,TGTGCCAGCAGCCCCTGGGAGGTCGGGGAGGGGGTAGATGAGCAGTTCTTC,CASSPWEVGEGVDEQFF
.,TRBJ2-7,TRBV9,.,TGTGCCAGCAGCGTAGGAGGCCAGGGGAACTACGAGCAGTACTTC,CASSVGGQGNYEQYF
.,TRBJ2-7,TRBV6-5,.,TGTGCCAGCAGTTACCGCAGTATCTCCTACGAGCAGTACTTC,CASSYRSISYEQYF
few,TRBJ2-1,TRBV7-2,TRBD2,TGTGCCAGCAGCTTAGCTCCTAGCGGGACTTACAATGAGCAGTTCTTC,CASSLAPSGTYNEQFF
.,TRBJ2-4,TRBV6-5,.,TGTGCCAGCAGTTATAAAAGGGGGTTAGCCAAAAACATTCAGTACTTC,CASSYKRGLAKNIQYF
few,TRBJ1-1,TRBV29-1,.,TGCAGCGTTGAAAGGTTGGCCGGAACGAACACTGAAGCTTTCTTT,CSVERLAGTNTEAFF
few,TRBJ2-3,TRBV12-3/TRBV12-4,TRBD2,TGTGCCAGCAGTTTTTATAGCGGGGGGCCCCGCGCAGATACGCAGTATTTT,CASSFYSGGPRADTQYF
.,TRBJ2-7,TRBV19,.,TGTGCCAGTAGTATAGATCCCTCCCAGATCTACGAGCAGTACTTC,CASSIDPSQIYEQYF
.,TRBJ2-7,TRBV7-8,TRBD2,TGTGCCAGCAGACTTGAAGCGGGGAGCTCCTACGAGCAGTACTTC,CASRLEAGSSYEQYF
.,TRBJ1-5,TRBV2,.,TGTGCCAGCAGTGAAGAGGGACTCAATCAGCCCCAGCATTTT,CASSEEGLNQPQHF
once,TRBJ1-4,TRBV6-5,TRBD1,TGTGCCAGCAGTTACTCGGGACAGAAGCCAGAAAAACTGTTTTTT,CASSYSGQKPEKLFF
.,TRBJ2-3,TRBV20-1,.,TGCAGTGCCAGACGGGCGGGTAGCGGTAACACAGATACGCAGTATTTT,CSARRAGSGNTDTQYF
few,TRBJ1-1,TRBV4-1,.,TGCGCCAGCAGCCAAGATGGGGGTGGTCGAGAAGCTTTCTTT,CASSQDGGGREAFF